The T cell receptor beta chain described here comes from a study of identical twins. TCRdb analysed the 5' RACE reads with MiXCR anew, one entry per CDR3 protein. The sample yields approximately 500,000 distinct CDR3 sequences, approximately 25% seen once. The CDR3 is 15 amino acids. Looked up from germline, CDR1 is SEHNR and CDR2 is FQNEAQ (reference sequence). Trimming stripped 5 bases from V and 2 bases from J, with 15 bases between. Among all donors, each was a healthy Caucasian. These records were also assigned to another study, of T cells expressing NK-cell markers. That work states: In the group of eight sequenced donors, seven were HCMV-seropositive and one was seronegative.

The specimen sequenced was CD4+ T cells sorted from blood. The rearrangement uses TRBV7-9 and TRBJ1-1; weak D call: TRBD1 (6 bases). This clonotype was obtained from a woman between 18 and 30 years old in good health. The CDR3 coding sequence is TGTGCCAGCAGCCGAGAATACAGGGATAACACTGAAGCTTTCTTT. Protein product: CASSREYRDNTEAFF.